The rows below give T cell receptor beta chains drawn from one sample of a study of blood T cell repertoires in COVID-19. Only in-frame clones appear in the TCRdb table, and some are missing; sequencing was by immunoSEQ multiplex PCR. The sample lists 110,000 to 150,000 clones; approximately 86% were seen once. The material sequenced was peripheral blood. The source is a human donor in a cohort sampled during active COVID-19. CDR3s include the opening cysteine and the closing phenylalanine or tryptophan. A D gene is named only where the DNA matches it firmly. Clone size is shown for a subset of rows, as once, few, many or a class of expanded clone.

-	-	TRBV30	TRBJ1-4	CAWSYLGEKLFF	TGTGCCTGGAGTTACCTGGGCGAAAAACTGTTTTTT
-	-	TRBV6-2/TRBV6-3	TRBJ2-1	CASSYGPRGEQFF	TGTGCCAGCAGTTACGGCCCGCGAGGCGAGCAGTTCTTC
-	TRBD1	TRBV5-1	TRBJ1-2	CASSHTGGENGYTF	TGCGCCAGCAGCCACACAGGGGGTGAGAATGGCTACACCTTC
-	TRBD2	TRBV5-1	TRBJ2-5	CASSLGPGGLGETQYF	TGCGCCAGCAGCTTGGGCCCCGGGGGGTTAGGAGAGACCCAGTACTTC
-	TRBD2	TRBV11-3	TRBJ2-1	CASSRTDQGLAGSNEQFF	TGTGCCAGCAGCCGCACCGACCAGGGACTAGCGGGTTCCAATGAGCAGTTCTTC
few	TRBD1	TRBV11-2	TRBJ1-3	CASSFGQGGNTIYF	TGTGCCAGCAGCTTCGGACAGGGAGGAAACACCATATATTTT
-	TRBD2	TRBV7-6	TRBJ2-1	CASSSGLAGRNNEQFF	TGTGCCAGCAGCTCAGGACTAGCGGGACGTAACAATGAGCAGTTCTTC
-	TRBD1	TRBV5-1	TRBJ1-1	CASSLSGTGVTEAFF	TGCGCCAGCAGCTTGTCCGGGACAGGCGTCACTGAAGCTTTCTTT
-	-	TRBV14	TRBJ1-2	CASSHRPTGPYGYTF	TGTGCCAGCAGCCACCGCCCGACAGGACCCTATGGCTACACCTTC
-	-	TRBV7-3	TRBJ2-3	CASSSGIGPPDTQYF	TGTGCCAGCAGCTCCGGGATTGGCCCCCCCGATACGCAGTATTTT
few	-	TRBV5-1	TRBJ2-7	CASSLGVLSYEQYF	TGCGCCAGCAGCTTGGGAGTCCTGTCCTACGAGCAGTACTTC
-	TRBD2	TRBV18	TRBJ2-2	CASSPNPWLAGGPRTGELFF	TGTGCCAGCTCACCGAACCCCTGGCTAGCGGGAGGGCCAAGGACCGGGGAGCTGTTTTTT
once	TRBD2	TRBV3-1/TRBV3-2	TRBJ2-1	CASSQDVSSGTYNEQFF	TGTGCCAGCAGCCAAGATGTAAGTAGCGGGACCTACAATGAGCAGTTCTTC
-	TRBD1	TRBV27	TRBJ2-5	CASSSGQGAEETQYF	TGTGCCAGCAGTTCAGGACAGGGGGCTGAAGAGACCCAGTACTTC
-	-	TRBV19	TRBJ2-3	CASSITSAGGDTDTQYF	TGTGCCAGTAGTATTACTTCCGCCGGGGGAGACACAGATACGCAGTATTTT
-	-	TRBV2	TRBJ1-4	CASKDSLRGEKLFF	TGTGCCAGCAAGGACAGCCTCCGGGGTGAAAAACTGTTTTTT
-	TRBD2	TRBV7-8	TRBJ2-5	CASSPILLAGAQETQYF	TGTGCCAGCAGCCCTATTCTTCTAGCGGGGGCCCAAGAGACCCAGTACTTC
-	TRBD2	TRBV2	TRBJ2-7	CASSPGLAGGLEQYF	TGTGCCAGCAGTCCTGGGCTAGCGGGAGGACTCGAGCAGTACTTC
-	-	TRBV19	TRBJ2-3	CASSLGGRTDTQYF	TGTGCCAGTAGCCTCGGGGGGCGCACAGATACGCAGTATTTT
-	TRBD1	TRBV6-5	TRBJ1-1	CASSRTGGLNTEAFF	TGTGCCAGCAGCCGGACAGGGGGTCTGAACACTGAAGCTTTCTTT
few	-	TRBV5-1	TRBJ1-6	CASSLAGSYNSPLHF	TGCGCCAGCAGCTTGGCGGGGTCCTATAATTCACCCCTCCACTTT
-	-	TRBV6-1	TRBJ1-1	CASSEIWGVGLNTEAFF	TGTGCCAGCAGTGAAATATGGGGCGTGGGGTTGAACACTGAAGCTTTCTTT
-	TRBD2	TRBV4-1	TRBJ2-7	CASSYGTSGYYEQYF	TGCGCCAGCAGCTACGGGACTAGCGGATACTACGAGCAGTACTTC
-	-	TRBV5-1	TRBJ2-3	CATQPYTGYGGTDTQYF	TGCGCCACCCAGCCTTATACAGGGTATGGAGGCACAGATACGCAGTATTTT
-	-	TRBV28	TRBJ2-2	CASSLVGSTGELFF	TGTGCCAGCAGTTTAGTCGGTAGCACCGGGGAGCTGTTTTTT
-	TRBD2	TRBV27	TRBJ2-1	CASSTPTGLASYNEQFF	TGTGCCAGCAGTACCCCAACGGGACTAGCGTCCTACAATGAGCAGTTCTTC
-	TRBD1	TRBV28	TRBJ2-5	CASSLQLKLGDRIRETQYF	TGTGCCAGCAGTTTACAATTGAAATTAGGGGACAGAATACGAGAGACCCAGTACTTC
-	TRBD1	TRBV5-5	TRBJ2-1	CASSLDRGPFYEQFF	TGTGCCAGCAGCCTGGACAGGGGCCCCTTCTATGAGCAGTTCTTC
few	TRBD1	TRBV7-9	TRBJ2-6	CASSRGQGRSSGANVLTF	TGTGCCAGCAGCAGGGGACAGGGTAGGAGCTCTGGGGCCAACGTCCTGACTTTC
-	TRBD1	TRBV12-3/TRBV12-4	TRBJ1-2	CASSEQGAGYTF	TGTGCCAGCAGTGAACAGGGGGCTGGCTACACCTTC
-	TRBD1	TRBV5-1	TRBJ2-6	CASSIHRGRGANVLTF	TGCGCCAGCAGCATCCACAGGGGGCGTGGGGCCAACGTCCTGACTTTC
once	TRBD2	TRBV6-5	TRBJ2-1	CASSYSTGLAGAEQFF	TGTGCCAGCAGTTACTCGACGGGACTAGCGGGGGCAGAGCAGTTCTTC